This T cell receptor beta chain appears in the sequencing data of a study of monozygotic twins with inflammatory bowel disease. Every TCR library used approximately 3,700 ng of total RNA. The team made cDNA by running eight separate reactions for each sample. Each CDR3 protein gets one entry in TCRdb, which reprocessed the 5' RACE reads and gives no DNA. The sample yields 110,000 to 150,000 distinct CDR3 sequences, of which the top ten take up more than 0.95%. The CDR3 is 15 residues long. Germline CDR1 and CDR2: SGHTA and FQGNSA. Concerning this clonotype: Its target is unknown.

Study-level points and caveats: Those with IBD had lower TCRbeta diversity (inverse Simpson) than their healthy co-twins did.

Sequencing was performed on blood. The sequence was collected from a human donor with ulcerative colitis or Crohn's disease, or a healthy co-twin of an affected twin (not recorded which). The chain couples TRBV7-2 to TRBJ1-4; absent DNA, TCRdb's TRBD1 call cannot be checked. The CDR3 is CASSLRTRINEKLFF. Based on the CDR3 plus reference TRBV7-2 and TRBJ1-4, the full variable domain is GAGVSQSPSNKVTEKGKDVELRCDPISGHTALYWYRQSLGQGLEFLIYFQGNSAPDKSGLPSDRFSAERTGGSVSTLTIQRTQQEDSAVYLCASSLRTRINEKLFFGSGTQLSVL.